A selection of T cell receptor beta chains follows, all from one sample in a study of blood T cell repertoires in COVID-19. Some clones are missing from TCRdb's copy, which holds only in-frame ones; the method was immunoSEQ multiplex PCR. The sample contains approximately 220,000 clones, 86% of which appear only once. Sequencing used PBMCs or T cells enriched from blood (not recorded which). The source of these receptors is a woman between 35 and 50 years old with acute COVID-19. CDR3s include the opening cysteine and the closing phenylalanine or tryptophan. D genes are given only for firm matches. Size is omitted from some rows. Given values are once, few, many or a class for expanded clones.

v_gene	d_gene	j_gene	abundance	CDR3nt	CDR3aa
TRBV7-3	TRBD1	TRBJ2-1	once	TGTGCCAGCAGCCCGACAGGGGGCTTGGCCAATGAGCAGTTCTTC	CASSPTGGLANEQFF
TRBV18	-	TRBJ1-2	-	TGTGCCAGCTCACCGGCGGACAGAACACAAGCGACGCGTGGCTACACCTTC	CASSPADRTQATRGYTF
TRBV5-4	-	TRBJ1-1	-	TGTGCCAGCAGCTTCTGGGGGCTGAACACTGAAGCTTTCTTT	CASSFWGLNTEAFF
TRBV5-8	-	TRBJ1-1	-	TGTGCCAGCAGCTTCCTCCTTATGAACACTGAAGCTTTCTTT	CASSFLLMNTEAFF
TRBV4-3	-	TRBJ2-3	-	TGCGCCAGCAGCCAAGATCGGCTAGCCCCGGGGGATACGCAGTATTTT	CASSQDRLAPGDTQYF
TRBV18	TRBD1	TRBJ2-6	-	TGTGCCAGCCAAAAAAGGGACAGGTTAGACCTCGGGGCCAACGTCCTGACTTTC	CASQKRDRLDLGANVLTF
TRBV2	TRBD1	TRBJ1-2	-	TGTGCCAGCAGTGCTAGGACAGGGAATGGCTACACCTTC	CASSARTGNGYTF
TRBV24-1	TRBD2	TRBJ2-1	few	TGTGCCTCATCGACTAGCGGGGGGAATGAGCAGTTCTTC	CASSTSGGNEQFF
TRBV7-9	TRBD2	TRBJ2-1	-	TGTGCCAGCAGCCCGACTAGCGGTAACTACAATGAGCAGTTCTTC	CASSPTSGNYNEQFF
TRBV3-1/TRBV3-2	TRBD2	TRBJ2-5	-	TGTGCCAGCAGCAGGACGGGGGGGGTAACCCAGTACTTC	CASSRTGGVTQYF
TRBV9	-	TRBJ2-2	-	TGTGCCAGCAGCGTGGCCAGCGTCGGGGAGCTGTTTTTT	CASSVASVGELFF
TRBV10-2	-	TRBJ1-1	-	TGCGCCAGTTCGACTTTGAACACTGAAGCTTTCTTT	CASSTLNTEAFF
TRBV29-1	-	TRBJ1-2	once	TGCAGAACCTCGGACTATGGCTACACCTTC	CRTSDYGYTF
TRBV7-2	TRBD1	TRBJ1-1	few	TGTGCCAGCAGCTTAGACGGACAGGGGAACACTGAAGCTTTCTTT	CASSLDGQGNTEAFF
TRBV29-1	-	TRBJ1-2	-	TGCAGCGTTGAAGATCAAACAGGGCCGGGCTACACCTTC	CSVEDQTGPGYTF
TRBV5-1	TRBD2	TRBJ2-1	-	TGCGCCAGCAGCCACGAGTGGGGGGGATTAGTAAATGAGCAGTTCTTC	CASSHEWGGLVNEQFF
TRBV28	TRBD2	TRBJ2-3	-	TGTGCCATTACGGCGGCTAGCGGAAAACATTCCAGGTCTAATACGCAGTATTTT	CAITAASGKHSRSNTQYF
TRBV3-1/TRBV3-2	-	TRBJ2-3	-	TGTGCCAGCATGATTTCGGTAGCTGCAGATACGCAGTATTTT	CASMISVAADTQYF
TRBV6-6	-	TRBJ1-1	-	TGTGCCAGCAGACGATCGCAGCCTACAGTGAACACTGAAGCTTTCTTT	CASRRSQPTVNTEAFF
TRBV24-1	TRBD1	TRBJ1-2	-	TGTGCCACCAGCCGGGACAGGTATGGCTACACCTTC	CATSRDRYGYTF
TRBV6-5	-	TRBJ1-1	once	TGTGCCAGCAGTAAACAGGGACCCGGCACTGAAGCTTTCTTT	CASSKQGPGTEAFF
TRBV9	TRBD1	TRBJ1-6	-	TGTGCCAGCAGCCCCCACAGGGGGGAGTCACCCCTCCACTTT	CASSPHRGESPLHF
TRBV9	-	TRBJ1-2	once	TGTGCCAGCAGCCCCGGGGGGGGGAACTATGGCTACACCTTC	CASSPGGGNYGYTF
TRBV10-2	TRBD1	TRBJ1-2	-	TGCGCCAGCACACCCACAGGGGGAAACCATGGCTACACCTTC	CASTPTGGNHGYTF
TRBV9	TRBD1	TRBJ1-1	-	TGTGCCAGCAGCCCTAGGGGACAGGGACCTGAAGCTTTCTTT	CASSPRGQGPEAFF
TRBV7-8	-	TRBJ2-7	-	TGTGCCAGCAGCCTCAGACAGGTCCTTTCCTACGAGCAGTACTTC	CASSLRQVLSYEQYF
TRBV2	-	TRBJ1-1	-	TGTGCCAGCAAGTGGGGCCAGTCTACTGAAGCTTTCTTT	CASKWGQSTEAFF